This T cell receptor beta chain originates from a study of cytomegalovirus exposure and HLA in healthy donors. Germline-derived CDR1 and CDR2 are SGHNT and YYREEE (reference sequence). This CDR3 is built from 12 residues. The trim removed 4 bases at V and 4 bases at J, leaving 0 bases unmatched. Assay used: immunoSEQ multiplex PCR; TCRdb lists only in-frame clones, some missing. The repertoire holds hundreds of thousands of clones, with about 90% as singletons. The receptor was derived from a young man in good health and CMV-seropositive. Sequenced material: PBMCs. This chain joins TRBV5-4 and TRBJ1-1, with 8 positions matching TRBD1. Written as DNA, the CDR3 is TGTGCCAGCAGCCAGGGGGCCACTGAAGCTTTCTTT. This codes for CASSQGATEAFF.